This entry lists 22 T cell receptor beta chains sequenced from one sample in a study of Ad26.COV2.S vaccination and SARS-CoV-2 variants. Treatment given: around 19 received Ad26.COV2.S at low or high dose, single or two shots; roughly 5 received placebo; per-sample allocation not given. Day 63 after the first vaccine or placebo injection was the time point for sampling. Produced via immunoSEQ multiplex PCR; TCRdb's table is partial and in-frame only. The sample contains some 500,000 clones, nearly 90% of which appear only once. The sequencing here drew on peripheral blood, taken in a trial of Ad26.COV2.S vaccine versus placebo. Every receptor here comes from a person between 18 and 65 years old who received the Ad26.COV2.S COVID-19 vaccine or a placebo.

CDR3 DNA: TGTGCCAGCAGTGACGCTAGGGGGGCGAATGAAAAACTGTTTTTT. Amino acid sequence: CASSDARGANEKLFF. The V call is TRBV25-1, the J call TRBJ1-4; perhaps TRBD1 as D (6 bases). V was cut by 3 bases and J by 5 bases, with 13 bases left in between. CDR1 and CDR2 (germline): MGHDK, SYGVNS. The CDR3 is 15 residues long.

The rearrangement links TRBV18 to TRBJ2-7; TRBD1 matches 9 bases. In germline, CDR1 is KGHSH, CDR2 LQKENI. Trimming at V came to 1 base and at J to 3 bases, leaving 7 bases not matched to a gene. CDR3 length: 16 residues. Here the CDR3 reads CASSPLPGQGVYEQYF. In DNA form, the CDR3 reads TGTGCCAGCTCACCACTTCCGGGACAGGGAGTCTACGAGCAGTACTTC.

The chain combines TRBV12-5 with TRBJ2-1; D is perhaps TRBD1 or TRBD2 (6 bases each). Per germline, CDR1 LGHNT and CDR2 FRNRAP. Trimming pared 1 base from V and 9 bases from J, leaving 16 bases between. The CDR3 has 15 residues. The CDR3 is CASGLAHAEGGEQFF. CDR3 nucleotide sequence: TGTGCTAGTGGTTTGGCCCACGCGGAGGGGGGTGAGCAGTTCTTC.

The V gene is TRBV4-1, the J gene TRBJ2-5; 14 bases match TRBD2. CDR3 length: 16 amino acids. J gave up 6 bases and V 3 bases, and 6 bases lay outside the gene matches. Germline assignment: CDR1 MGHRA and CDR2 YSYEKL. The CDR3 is CASSHLGLAGGKTQYF. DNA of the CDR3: TGCGCCAGCAGCCACCTCGGACTAGCGGGGGGTAAGACCCAGTACTTC.

The CDR3 region is CASSSVASPGELFF. The CDR3 DNA is TGTGCCAGCAGCTCCGTCGCAAGCCCCGGGGAGCTGTTTTTT. The rearrangement uses TRBV5-4 and TRBJ2-2; D unclear. Looked up from germline, CDR1 is SGHNT and CDR2 is YYREEE (reference sequence). There are 14 residues in the CDR3. V was clipped by 3 bases and J by 6 bases, with 12 bases between them.

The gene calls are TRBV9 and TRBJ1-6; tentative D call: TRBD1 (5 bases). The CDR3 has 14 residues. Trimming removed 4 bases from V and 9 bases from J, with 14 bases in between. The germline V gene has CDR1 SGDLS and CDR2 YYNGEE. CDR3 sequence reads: CASSWDGATSPLHF. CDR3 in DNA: TGTGCCAGCAGCTGGGACGGAGCTACTTCACCCCTCCACTTT.

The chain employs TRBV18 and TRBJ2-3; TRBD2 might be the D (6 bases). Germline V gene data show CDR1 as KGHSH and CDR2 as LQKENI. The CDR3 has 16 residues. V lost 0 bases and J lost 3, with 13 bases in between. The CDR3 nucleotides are TGTGCCAGCTCACCACCGTTTCTAGCGAGTACAGATACGCAGTATTTT. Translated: CASSPPFLASTDTQYF. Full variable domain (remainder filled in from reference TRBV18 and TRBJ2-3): NAGVMQNPRHLVRRRGQEARLRCSPMKGHSHVYWYRQLPEEGLKFMVYLQKENIIDESGMPKERFSAEFPKEGPSILRIQQVVRGDSAAYFCASSPPFLASTDTQYFGPGTRLTVL.

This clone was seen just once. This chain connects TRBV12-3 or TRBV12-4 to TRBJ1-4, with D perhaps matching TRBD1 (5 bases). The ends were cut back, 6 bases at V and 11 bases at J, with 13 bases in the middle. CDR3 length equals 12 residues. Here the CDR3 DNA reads TGTGCCAGCAGCAATCCCGGGACGAAACTGTTTTTT. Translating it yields CASSNPGTKLFF.

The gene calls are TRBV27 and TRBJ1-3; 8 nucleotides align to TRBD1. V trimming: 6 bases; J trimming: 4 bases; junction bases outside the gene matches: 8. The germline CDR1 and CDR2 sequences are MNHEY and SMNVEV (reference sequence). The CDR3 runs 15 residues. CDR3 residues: CASRAGGEVGNTIYF. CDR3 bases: TGTGCCAGCAGAGCAGGGGGCGAGGTCGGAAACACCATATATTTT.

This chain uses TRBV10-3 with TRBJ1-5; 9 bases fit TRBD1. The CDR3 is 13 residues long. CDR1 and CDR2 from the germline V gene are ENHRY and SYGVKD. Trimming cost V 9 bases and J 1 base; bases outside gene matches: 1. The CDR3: CAMGQGSNQPQHF. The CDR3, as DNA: TGTGCCATGGGACAGGGAAGCAATCAGCCCCAGCATTTT.

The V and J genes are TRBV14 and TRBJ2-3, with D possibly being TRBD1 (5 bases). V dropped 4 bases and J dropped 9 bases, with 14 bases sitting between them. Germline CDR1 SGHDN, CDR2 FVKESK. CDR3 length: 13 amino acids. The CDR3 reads CASSRLQGLTQYF. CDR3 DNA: TGTGCCAGCAGCCGCCTTCAGGGTCTCACGCAGTATTTT.

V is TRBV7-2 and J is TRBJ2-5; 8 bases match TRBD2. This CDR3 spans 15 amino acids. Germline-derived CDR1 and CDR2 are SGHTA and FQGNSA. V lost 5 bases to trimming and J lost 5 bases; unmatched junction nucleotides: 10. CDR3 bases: TGTGCCAGCAGCCCTACAGCGGGAGTTTGGGAGACCCAGTACTTC. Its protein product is CASSPTAGVWETQYF.

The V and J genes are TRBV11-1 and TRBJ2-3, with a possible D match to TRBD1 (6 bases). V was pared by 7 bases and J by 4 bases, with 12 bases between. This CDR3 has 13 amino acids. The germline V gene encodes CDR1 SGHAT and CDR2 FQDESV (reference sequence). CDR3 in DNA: TGTGCCAGCACCCCAAGGGGGTCAGATACGCAGTATTTT. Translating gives CASTPRGSDTQYF.

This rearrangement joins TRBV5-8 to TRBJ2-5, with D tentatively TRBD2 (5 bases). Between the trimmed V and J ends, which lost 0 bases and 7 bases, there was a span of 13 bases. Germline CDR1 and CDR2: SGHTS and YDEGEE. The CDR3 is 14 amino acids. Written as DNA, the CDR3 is TGTGCCAGCAGCTTGGGCGGGCGGTACGGGACCCAGTACTTC. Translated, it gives CASSLGGRYGTQYF.

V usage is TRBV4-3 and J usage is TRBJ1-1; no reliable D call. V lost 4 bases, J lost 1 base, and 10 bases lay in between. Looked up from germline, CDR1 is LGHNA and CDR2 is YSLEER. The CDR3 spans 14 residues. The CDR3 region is CASSRSHRNTEAFF. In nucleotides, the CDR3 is TGCGCCAGCAGCCGCTCACATCGGAACACTGAAGCTTTCTTT.

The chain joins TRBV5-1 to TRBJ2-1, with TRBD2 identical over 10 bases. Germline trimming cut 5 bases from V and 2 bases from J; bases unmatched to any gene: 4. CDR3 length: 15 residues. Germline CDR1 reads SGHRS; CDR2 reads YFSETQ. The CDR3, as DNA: TGCGCCAGCAGATCTAGCGGGAGAACCTACAATGAGCAGTTCTTC. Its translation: CASRSSGRTYNEQFF.

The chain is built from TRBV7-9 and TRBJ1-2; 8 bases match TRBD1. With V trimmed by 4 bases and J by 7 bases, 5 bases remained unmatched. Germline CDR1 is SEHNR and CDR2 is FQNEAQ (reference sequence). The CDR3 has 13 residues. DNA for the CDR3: TGTGCCAGCAGCTCCGGACAGGGCTCTGGCTACACCTTC. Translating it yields CASSSGQGSGYTF.

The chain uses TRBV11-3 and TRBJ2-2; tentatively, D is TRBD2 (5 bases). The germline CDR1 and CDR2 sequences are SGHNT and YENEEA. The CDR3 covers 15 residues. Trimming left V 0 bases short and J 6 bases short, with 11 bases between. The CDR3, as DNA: TGTGCCAGCAGCTTAGATCGAGGGTTCGCCGGGGAGCTGTTTTTT. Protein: CASSLDRGFAGELFF.

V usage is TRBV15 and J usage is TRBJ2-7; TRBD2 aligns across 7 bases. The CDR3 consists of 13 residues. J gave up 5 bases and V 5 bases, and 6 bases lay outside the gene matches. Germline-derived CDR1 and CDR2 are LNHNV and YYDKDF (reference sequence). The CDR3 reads CATSRGLDHEQYV. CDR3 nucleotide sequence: TGTGCCACCAGCCGAGGACTAGACCACGAGCAGTACGTC.

CDR3 nucleotides: TGCGCCAGCAGCCAAGTCGGGACAGGGATAGAAGAAGCTTTCTTT. Translation: CASSQVGTGIEEAFF. The chain combines TRBV4-1 with TRBJ1-1; 9 bases match TRBD1. Trimming at V came to 1 base and at J to 8 bases, leaving 8 bases not matched to a gene. Germline V gives CDR1 MGHRA, CDR2 YSYEKL. The length of the CDR3 is 15 residues.

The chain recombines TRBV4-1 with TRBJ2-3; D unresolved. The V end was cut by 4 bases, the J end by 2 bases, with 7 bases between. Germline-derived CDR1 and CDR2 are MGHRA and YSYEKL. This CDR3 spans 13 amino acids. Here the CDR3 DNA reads TGCGCCAGCAGCCCCCGATACACAGATACGCAGTATTTT. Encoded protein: CASSPRYTDTQYF.

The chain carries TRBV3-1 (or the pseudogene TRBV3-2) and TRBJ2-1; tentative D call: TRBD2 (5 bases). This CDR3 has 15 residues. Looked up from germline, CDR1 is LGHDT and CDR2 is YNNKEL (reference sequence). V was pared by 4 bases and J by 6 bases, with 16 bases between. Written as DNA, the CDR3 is TGTGCCAGCAGCCGTAGAGACCGGGATTCCAATGAGCAGTTCTTC. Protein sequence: CASSRRDRDSNEQFF.